This T cell receptor (beta chain) stems from a study of blood T cell repertoires in COVID-19. Sequencing used immunoSEQ multiplex PCR; TCRdb keeps in-frame clones, though not all of them. Among about 260,000 clones listed, approximately 84% were seen once. Looked up from germline, CDR1 is MNHEY and CDR2 is SVGAGI. V gave up 0 bases and J gave up 6 bases, with 18 bases separating them. The CDR3 is 16 amino acids. The sequenced material came from peripheral blood. V and J are TRBV6-5 and TRBJ2-7; possibly TRBD2 for D (5 bases). The TCR comes from a human donor in a cohort sampled during active COVID-19. The chain's CDR3 is CASSYSRSREGSEQYF. The CDR3 nucleotides are TGTGCCAGCAGTTACTCGAGATCGAGGGAAGGATCCGAGCAGTACTTC.